A single sample gave rise to the 27 T cell receptor beta chains below, sequenced in a study of graft-versus-host responses after intestinal transplantation. The data were produced by immunoSEQ multiplex PCR, yet TCRdb's version contains in-frame clones alone and is incomplete. The sample carries tens of thousands of clones, approximately 92% recorded once. This specimen consisted of PBMCs, obtained about 9 months after intestinal transplant. These receptors came from a human patient who received an intestinal transplant, so some T cells may come from the graft donor.

The V call is TRBV18, the J call TRBJ2-3, with D perhaps TRBD2 (5 bases). CDR3 size: 15 residues. The V end was cut by 5 bases, the J end by 0 bases, with 12 bases between. Germline V gene data show CDR1 as KGHSH and CDR2 as LQKENI. CDR3 amino acids: CASSTSGTSTDTQYF. The CDR3 DNA follows: TGTGCCAGCTCAACAAGCGGAACTAGCACAGATACGCAGTATTTT.

The chain links TRBV5-1 to TRBJ2-5; weak D call: TRBD2 (5 bases). The CDR3 totals 14 residues. The germline V gene has CDR1 SGHRS and CDR2 YFSETQ. V lost 2 bases, J lost 2 bases, and 10 bases lay in between. For the CDR3, the DNA is TGCGCCAGCAGCTTCTCGGGGTTTCAAGAGACCCAGTACTTC. Amino acid sequence: CASSFSGFQETQYF.

This chain joins TRBV27 and TRBJ2-7; no firm D call. CDR3 size: 13 residues. V shed 0 bases and J shed 3 bases, with 6 bases lying between them. The V gene's germline CDR1 is MNHEY and CDR2 SMNVEV (reference sequence). The CDR3 loop reads CASSLSPDYEQYF. For the CDR3, the DNA is TGTGCCAGCAGTTTATCCCCGGACTACGAGCAGTACTTC.

This chain links TRBV6-6 with TRBJ2-1; 8 bases are shared with TRBD2. The V gene end was trimmed by 9 bases and the J gene end by 11 bases; junction bases not matched to a gene: 9. CDR3 length: 12 residues. Germline V gene sequence: CDR1 MNHNY, CDR2 SVGAGI (reference sequence). DNA for the CDR3: TGTGCCAGTTCGGGAGGGCCGGAGCAGCAGTTCTTC. Its translation: CASSGGPEQQFF.

CDR3: CAWSVRQGGAEAFF. CDR3 DNA sequence: TGTGCCTGGAGTGTACGTCAGGGAGGGGCTGAAGCTTTCTTT. The chain joins TRBV30 to TRBJ1-1; tentative D call: TRBD1 (5 bases). Germline loops: CDR1 GTSNPN, CDR2 SVGIG (reference sequence). The ends were cut back, 0 bases at V and 6 bases at J, with 14 bases in the middle. The CDR3 covers 14 residues.

This clone was observed a single time. This chain connects TRBV5-6 to TRBJ1-5; no firm D call. V shed 2 bases and J shed 7 bases, with 10 bases lying between them. Germline V lookup: CDR1 SGHDT, CDR2 YYEEEE. The CDR3 length is 13 residues. CDR3 sequence (DNA): TGTGCCAGCAGCTTCTGGGGTGGACAGCCCCAGCATTTT. Its protein is CASSFWGGQPQHF.

The V gene is TRBV28, the J gene TRBJ1-1; TRBD1 might be the D (5 bases). V lost 6 bases and J lost 1, with 15 bases in between. The CDR3 covers 15 residues. The germline V gene has CDR1 MDHEN and CDR2 SYDVKM. The CDR3 region is CASSSVMGRNTEAFF. CDR3 sequence (DNA): TGTGCCAGCAGCAGCGTTATGGGACGGAACACTGAAGCTTTCTTT.

V and J are TRBV19 and TRBJ1-2; 7 nucleotides align to TRBD1. V was pared by 7 bases and J by 1 base, with 3 bases of the junction left unmatched. The germline gives CDR1 LNHDA, CDR2 SQIVND (reference sequence). The CDR3 is 13 residues long. The CDR3 is CASKGQLNYGYTF. The CDR3 DNA reads TGTGCCAGTAAGGGACAGCTTAACTATGGCTACACCTTC. The full variable domain, rest sourced from reference TRBV19 and TRBJ1-2, is DGGITQSPKYLFRKEGQNVTLSCEQNLNHDAMYWYRQDPGQGLRLIYYSQIVNDFQKGDIAEGYSVSREKKESFPLTVTSAQKNPTAFYLCASKGQLNYGYTFGSGTRLTVV.

The V gene is TRBV15, the J gene TRBJ2-7; TRBD1 agrees at 8 bases. The CDR3 is made up of 15 amino acids. Germline-derived CDR1 and CDR2 are LNHNV and YYDKDF (reference sequence). Trimming at V came to 8 bases and at J to 0 bases, leaving 9 bases not matched to a gene. CDR3: CATRPDRAYSYEQYF. In DNA form, the CDR3 reads TGTGCCACCCGCCCGGACAGGGCCTACTCCTACGAGCAGTACTTC.

The chain carries TRBV30 and TRBJ2-3; TRBD2 agrees at 7 bases. The CDR3 runs to 15 residues. The germline CDR1 and CDR2 sequences are GTSNPN and SVGIG (reference sequence). The junction had 7 bases not matched to a gene; V was cut back by 1 base and J by 3 bases. The CDR3 DNA reads TGTGCCTGGAGTGGGGGGGGTATATGGACAGATACGCAGTATTTT. It is translated as CAWSGGGIWTDTQYF.

This clone has just one count. The genes are TRBV27 and TRBJ1-4; 8 bases line up with TRBD1. This CDR3 spans 20 amino acids. The V segment lost 6 bases and the J segment 7 bases; nucleotides outside the gene matches: 25. The V gene's germline CDR1 is MNHEY and CDR2 SMNVEV (reference sequence). The CDR3 DNA sequence: TGTGCCAGCAGCCGCAAAGTCCCAGGACAGGGTGGAGGAAAAGGTGAAAAACTGTTTTTT. It encodes CASSRKVPGQGGGKGEKLFF.

The V call is TRBV10-3, the J call TRBJ1-1, with D perhaps TRBD1 (5 bases). The V and J ends lost 2 bases and 3 bases respectively, with 13 bases between them. Germline CDR1 is ENHRY and CDR2 is SYGVKD. The CDR3 sequence is 15 residues long. Written as DNA, the CDR3 is TGTGCCATCAGTGAGAGGGGACCGGGGGACACTGAAGCTTTCTTT. Amino acid sequence: CAISERGPGDTEAFF.

The genes are TRBV6-5 and TRBJ1-6; tentative D call: TRBD1 (6 bases). The CDR3 has 13 residues. The germline V gene encodes CDR1 MNHEY and CDR2 SVGAGI. The V gene lost 0 bases and the J gene lost 9 bases, with 6 bases spanning the gap. The CDR3 nucleotides read TGTGCCAGCAGTTACTCCAGGGGTTCACCCCTCCACTTT. Protein product: CASSYSRGSPLHF.

The V gene is TRBV7-2, the J gene TRBJ2-1, with 14 bases lining up with TRBD2. Germline-derived CDR1 and CDR2 are SGHTA and FQGNSA. CDR3 length equals 18 residues. V shed 3 bases and J 6 bases; nucleotides not matched to a gene: 10. The CDR3 loop is CASSLGSTSGRVGNEQFF. The CDR3 DNA reads TGTGCCAGCAGCTTGGGGTCGACTAGCGGGAGGGTTGGCAATGAGCAGTTCTTC.

The J gene is TRBJ1-5, the V gene TRBV19, with D tentatively TRBD1 (6 bases). This CDR3 comprises 16 residues. V was cut by 0 bases and J by 4 bases, with 13 bases left in between. Germline assignment: CDR1 LNHDA and CDR2 SQIVND (reference sequence). The chain's CDR3 is CASSIDGGAPNQPQHF. In DNA, the CDR3 is TGTGCCAGTAGTATAGATGGGGGGGCACCGAATCAGCCCCAGCATTTT.

In its sample, this clone was seen a few times. The rearrangement links TRBV15 to TRBJ1-1; 8 bases agree with TRBD1. The CDR3 sequence is 13 residues long. V was pared by 7 bases and J by 5 bases, with 6 bases of the junction left unmatched. The germline V gene encodes CDR1 LNHNV and CDR2 YYDKDF (reference sequence). CDR3 coding DNA: TGTGCCACCACCCCAGGGGGCTTGACTGAAGCTTTCTTT. It encodes CATTPGGLTEAFF.

J is TRBJ1-5 and V is TRBV5-1; D is unclear. CDR3 size: 15 residues. CDR1 SGHRS and CDR2 YFSETQ come from the germline V gene. Trimming shortened V by 0 bases and J by 7 bases, and 14 bases separated the two germline ends. DNA for the CDR3: TGCGCCAGCAGCTTGGGCCAGATAGATTCCCAGCCCCAGCATTTT. Its translation: CASSLGQIDSQPQHF.

The chain recombines TRBV5-1 with TRBJ2-7, with 15 positions matching TRBD2. Germline V gene data show CDR1 as SGHRS and CDR2 as YFSETQ. The V segment lost 4 bases and the J segment 7 bases; nucleotides outside the gene matches: 6. This CDR3 has 15 amino acids. The CDR3 region has the DNA TGCGCCAGCAGCGTGGGACTAGCGGGAGGAGGAGAGCAGTACTTC. Translating it yields CASSVGLAGGGEQYF.

The chain couples TRBV5-1 to TRBJ2-2; 12 bases fit TRBD2. This CDR3 has 18 residues. CDR1 SGHRS and CDR2 YFSETQ come from the germline V gene. V lost 2 bases to trimming and J lost 3 bases; unmatched junction nucleotides: 8. The CDR3 loop is CASSFASGREWDTGELFF. The CDR3 region has the DNA TGCGCCAGCAGCTTCGCTAGCGGGAGGGAGTGGGACACCGGGGAGCTGTTTTTT.

The V call is TRBV5-8, the J call TRBJ1-5; TRBD1 agrees at 7 bases. Losses at the gene ends were 4 bases for V and 3 bases for J; bases not matched to a gene: 10. Germline V gene sequence: CDR1 SGHTS, CDR2 YDEGEE. CDR3 size: 16 residues. CDR3 sequence reads: CASSPTWTGYNQPQHF. The CDR3 coding sequence is TGTGCCAGCAGCCCTACCTGGACAGGTTACAATCAGCCCCAGCATTTT.

The rearrangement links TRBV6-1 to TRBJ2-7; possible D gene TRBD1, 6 bases. Trimming shortened V by 6 bases and J by 5 bases, and 14 bases separated the two germline ends. Germline lookup yields CDR1 MNHNS and CDR2 SASEGT. There are 13 residues in the CDR3. The CDR3: CASSPGTRDEQYF. The CDR3 bases are TGTGCCAGCAGCCCCGGGACACGCGACGAGCAGTACTTC.

V usage is TRBV19 and J usage is TRBJ1-2, with D possibly TRBD1 on 5 matching bases. The germline V gene has CDR1 LNHDA and CDR2 SQIVND (reference sequence). The length of the CDR3 is 16 residues. Trimming pared 2 bases from V and 2 bases from J, leaving 15 bases between. The CDR3 is CASSIMGPKGNYGYTF. The CDR3 region has the DNA TGTGCCAGTAGTATAATGGGACCTAAAGGGAACTATGGCTACACCTTC. Supplemented by reference TRBV19 and TRBJ1-2, the full variable domain reads DGGITQSPKYLFRKEGQNVTLSCEQNLNHDAMYWYRQDPGQGLRLIYYSQIVNDFQKGDIAEGYSVSREKKESFPLTVTSAQKNPTAFYLCASSIMGPKGNYGYTFGSGTRLTVV.

The chain uses TRBV2 and TRBJ1-5; 7 bases line up with TRBD1. This CDR3 is 15 amino acids long. J was trimmed by 3 bases and V by 6 bases; bases with no gene match: 8. The germline gives CDR1 SNHLY, CDR2 FYNNEI. The CDR3 spells CASREGASPNQPQHF. The CDR3 coding sequence is TGTGCCAGCAGGGAGGGGGCGTCCCCCAATCAGCCCCAGCATTTT.

The chain joins TRBV4-2 to TRBJ2-1; the match to TRBD2 covers 10 bases. The CDR3 has 17 residues. With 3 bases clipped from V and 10 bases from J, the junction kept 15 bases outside the gene matches. Germline CDR1 reads LGHNA; CDR2 reads YNFKEQ. The CDR3 coding sequence is TGTGCCAGCAGCCATCCTAGGAGGTCTAGCGGGAGTGAGGAGCAGTTCTTC. Its protein is CASSHPRRSSGSEEQFF.

The chain combines TRBV10-3 with TRBJ2-7; unclear D gene. This CDR3 is 15 amino acids long. Trimming took off 3 bases at V and 0 bases at J, with 12 bases between the two ends. The germline V gene encodes CDR1 ENHRY and CDR2 SYGVKD. CDR3: CAISDSVESSYEQYF. CDR3 in DNA: TGTGCCATCAGTGACTCGGTGGAGAGCTCCTACGAGCAGTACTTC.

The chain recombines TRBV7-2 with TRBJ1-5; D is ambiguous. This CDR3 has 12 amino acids. The germline CDR1 and CDR2 sequences are SGHTA and FQGNSA. V shed 8 bases and J shed 8 bases, with 13 bases lying between them. The CDR3 nucleotides read TGTGCCAGCTCTTTTGTGAGTGAGCCCCAGCATTTT. Protein sequence: CASSFVSEPQHF.

Here the CDR3 reads CASSPLTEKNTDTQYF. The CDR3 DNA reads TGTGCCAGCAGTCCCCTGACAGAAAAAAACACAGATACGCAGTATTTT. The J gene is TRBJ2-3, the V gene TRBV2, with TRBD1 as a possible D gene (5 bases). This CDR3 contains 16 residues. V gave up 5 bases and J gave up 2 bases, with 17 bases separating them. CDR1 is SNHLY, CDR2 FYNNEI, per germline.